The rows below give T cell receptor beta chains drawn from one sample of a study of T-cell reconstitution after alpha-beta-depleted transplantation in children. TCRdb recomputed calls from the PCR reads with MiXCR, one row per CDR3 protein. The table includes around 400,000 distinct CDR3 sequences, roughly 10% detected once. The source material was PBMCs from the stem cell graft donor, sampled from the stem cell graft. Source of these receptors: a human donor who donated a stem cell graft to a child with acute myeloid leukemia. Both conserved end residues are trimmed from each CDR3. The order of the fields is J gene, V gene, CDR3 protein.

j_call: TRBJ2-3; v_call: TRBV4-2; cdr3_aa: ASSQQEARTDTQY
j_call: TRBJ2-1; v_call: TRBV20-1; cdr3_aa: SAGRQYNDQF
j_call: TRBJ2-5; v_call: TRBV20-1; cdr3_aa: SVGRNQETQY
j_call: TRBJ2-5; v_call: TRBV11-2; cdr3_aa: ASSLDQFGTQY
j_call: TRBJ2-5; v_call: TRBV7-8; cdr3_aa: ASSLSSGGPRETQY
j_call: TRBJ1-6; v_call: TRBV10-3; cdr3_aa: AIHEGQGYNSPLH
j_call: TRBJ2-6; v_call: TRBV29-1; cdr3_aa: SVERRDSPSGANVLT
j_call: TRBJ1-2; v_call: TRBV25-1; cdr3_aa: ASSETQRGFGYT
j_call: TRBJ2-3; v_call: TRBV7-2; cdr3_aa: ASSLTASGGTDTQY
j_call: TRBJ1-2; v_call: TRBV29-1; cdr3_aa: SVVPGGLTNYGYT
j_call: TRBJ2-1; v_call: TRBV3-1; cdr3_aa: ASSPRLAGGAGQF
j_call: TRBJ2-7; v_call: TRBV12-3/TRBV12-4; cdr3_aa: ASRPGISSYEQY
j_call: TRBJ2-5; v_call: TRBV10-3; cdr3_aa: AISTDGETQY